Described below is a single T cell receptor beta chain sequence and its context. The V and J ends lost 1 base and 3 bases, in that order; junction bases with no gene match: 5. The germline gives CDR1 LGHDT, CDR2 YNNKEL (reference sequence). This CDR3 is built from 16 residues. Clones were sequenced by immunoSEQ multiplex PCR, and TCRdb holds only the in-frame ones, with some missing. The sample includes around 150,000 clones, approximately 79% of them seen just once. These data come from a study of blood T cell repertoires in COVID-19. The sequencing sample was made of PBMCs or T cells enriched from blood (not recorded which). The V call is TRBV3-1 (or the pseudogene TRBV3-2), the J call TRBJ2-1; the match to TRBD2 covers 8 bases. The clonotype originates from a woman in her 50s who had recovered from COVID-19. The CDR3 region has the DNA TGTGCCAGCAGCCAAGGTCGGGAGGGTTTCTACAATGAGCAGTTCTTC. Amino acids: CASSQGREGFYNEQFF.